This T cell receptor beta chain originates from a study of shared clonotypes between healthy human individuals. Study-level findings and limits: Clonotype sharing among donors, it was expected, would be affected by sequencing depth. Naive CD4 clonotype sharing across several donors was around 5.5%.

This CDR3 region has 14 residues. With V trimmed by 5 bases and J by 10 bases, 6 bases remained unmatched. From germline, CDR1 is MDHEN and CDR2 SYDVKM. The sample holds a few counts of this clone. Its cognate antigen is unknown. Only in-frame clones appear in the TCRdb table, and some are missing; sequencing was by immunoSEQ multiplex PCR. Among 2 million to 2.5 million clones listed, around 95% were seen once. This clonotype was sampled from a man younger than 35 in good health. Sequences were obtained from naive CD4+ T cells sorted from blood. Subset specified: CD45RA+ positively selected. J is TRBJ1-4 and V is TRBV28, with 11 bases lining up with TRBD1. The CDR3 sequence is CASSPGQGARKLFF. The DNA of the CDR3 is TGTGCCAGCAGTCCAGGACAGGGGGCTAGAAAACTGTTTTTT.